This T cell receptor (beta chain) stems from a study of shared T cell receptors in the human thymus. Trimming at V came to 10 bases and at J to 3 bases, leaving 7 bases not matched to a gene. Germline V gene data show CDR1 as MNHEY and CDR2 as SMNVEV (reference sequence). The CDR3 extends over 13 amino acids. The data were produced by immunoSEQ multiplex PCR, yet TCRdb's version contains in-frame clones alone and is incomplete. Of about 500,000 clones in the sample, around 82% were seen once. The sample was also reused in another study, on human thymus T cells. That paper states: Healthy Finnish infants undergoing corrective surgery for congenital heart defects were used as donors. Thymus tissue for the work was resected from patients undergoing corrective heart surgery. Apparent skewing of V and J gene usage characterized both thymic and blood repertoires. As related research reported, thymic repertoires overlapped highly among unrelated individuals.

Sequenced material: thymocytes. The clonotype was recovered from a boy younger than two with a congenital heart defect. The chain links TRBV27 to TRBJ1-1; TRBD1 matches at 8 bases. The CDR3 bases are TGTGCCACATGGACAGGGATTGACACTGAAGCTTTCTTT. It codes for CATWTGIDTEAFF.